This TCR beta chain was obtained from a study of blood T cell repertoires in COVID-19. Sequencing used immunoSEQ multiplex PCR; TCRdb keeps in-frame clones, though not all of them. The sample lists 200,000 to 250,000 clones, about four fifths occurring once. The CDR3 contains 13 residues. Germline V gives CDR1 MNHNY, CDR2 SVGAGI (reference sequence). The V end was cut by 2 bases, the J end by 8 bases, with 7 bases between. The sample consisted of peripheral blood. The origin of this receptor is a woman in her thirties or forties with acute or convalescent COVID-19. The chain joins TRBV6-6 to TRBJ1-6; D is possibly TRBD1 (5 bases). The CDR3 region has the DNA TGTGCCAGCAGTTACCAAGGGGATTCACCCCTCCACTTT. This translates into CASSYQGDSPLHF.